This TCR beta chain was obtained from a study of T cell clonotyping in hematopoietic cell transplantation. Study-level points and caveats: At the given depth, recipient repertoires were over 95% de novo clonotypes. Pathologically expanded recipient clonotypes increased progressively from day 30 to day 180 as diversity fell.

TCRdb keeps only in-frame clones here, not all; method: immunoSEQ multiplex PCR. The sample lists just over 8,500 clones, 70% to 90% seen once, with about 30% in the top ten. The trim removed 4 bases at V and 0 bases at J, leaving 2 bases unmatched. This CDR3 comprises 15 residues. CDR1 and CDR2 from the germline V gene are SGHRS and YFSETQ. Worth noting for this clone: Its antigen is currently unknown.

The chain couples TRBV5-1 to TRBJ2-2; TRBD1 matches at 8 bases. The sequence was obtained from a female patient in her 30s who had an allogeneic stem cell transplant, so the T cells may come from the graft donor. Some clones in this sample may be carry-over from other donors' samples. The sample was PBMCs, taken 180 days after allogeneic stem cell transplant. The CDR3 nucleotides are TGCGCCAGCAGCCAGGGACAGGCGAACACCGGGGAGCTGTTTTTT. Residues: CASSQGQANTGELFF.